Each of the 8 T cell receptor beta chains below was sequenced from the same sample in a study of cytomegalovirus exposure and HLA in healthy donors (dated by TCRdb to 2015 to 2018). The protocol used for the library was the immunoSEQ multiplex PCR assay. For the multiplex PCR, a mixture combining 60 forward primers for TCR Vbeta segments and 13 reverse primers for TCR Jbeta segments was used. The immuneACCESS repertoire file appears here via TCRdb, limited to in-frame rearrangements. These files lack a portion of the clones; in checked studies, under half of the deficit traces to unresolved V genes, and the cause of the others is not known. In all, the sample holds about 150,000 clones, and 80% of those were seen once. Over 13% of the sample is in the top ten clones. Sequenced sample: PBMCs. These receptors originate from a woman in her 40s in good health and CMV-seronegative.

The genes are TRBV19 and TRBJ2-1, with D perhaps matching TRBD1 (6 bases). In germline, CDR1 is LNHDA, CDR2 SQIVND (reference sequence). Deletions cut 4 bases from V and 7 bases from J, with 11 bases between. The CDR3 is made up of 13 amino acids. In DNA, the CDR3 is TGTGCCAGTAGTAATAGGGGGACGAATGAGCAGTTCTTC. Protein sequence: CASSNRGTNEQFF. Filled out from reference TRBV19 and TRBJ2-1, the complete variable domain reads DGGITQSPKYLFRKEGQNVTLSCEQNLNHDAMYWYRQDPGQGLRLIYYSQIVNDFQKGDIAEGYSVSREKKESFPLTVTSAQKNPTAFYLCASSNRGTNEQFFGPGTRLTVL.

To note about this clone: Since no conserved phenylalanine or tryptophan closes the CDR3, a read error is the likely cause. J is TRBJ2-7 and V is TRBV19; a weak D match, TRBD2 (5 bases). Germline V gene lookup returns CDR1 LNHDA and CDR2 SQIVND (reference sequence). The CDR3 length is 13 residues. The V gene lost 4 bases and the J gene lost 3 bases, with 10 bases spanning the gap. In DNA form, the CDR3 reads TGTGCCAGTAGTAAACCGGGGTTCTACGAGCAGTACCTC. It specifies CASSKPGFYEQYL.

This clone was found a few times. This sequence joins TRBV5-1 and TRBJ1-1; D is unresolved. Looked up from germline, CDR1 is SGHRS and CDR2 is YFSETQ. The V gene lost 0 bases and the J gene lost 0 bases, with 12 bases spanning the gap. This CDR3 comprises 16 residues. This CDR3 reads CASSLDGVGMNTEAFF. CDR3 coding DNA: TGCGCCAGCAGCTTGGACGGAGTCGGAATGAACACTGAAGCTTTCTTT.

The chain is built from TRBV5-1 and TRBJ2-3, with D perhaps matching TRBD1 (5 bases). Trimming shortened V by 0 bases and J by 2 bases, and 10 bases separated the two germline ends. The CDR3 sequence is 15 residues long. Germline V gene lookup returns CDR1 SGHRS and CDR2 YFSETQ. The CDR3 protein is CASSLEGRHTDTQYF. Written as DNA, the CDR3 is TGCGCCAGCAGCTTGGAGGGGCGGCACACAGATACGCAGTATTTT.

J is TRBJ2-1 and V is TRBV5-1; TRBD2 matches 7 bases. Germline trimming cut 0 bases from V and 9 bases from J; bases unmatched to any gene: 9. This CDR3 region has 15 residues. From germline, CDR1 is SGHRS and CDR2 YFSETQ. The CDR3 here is CASSLAAGATVEQFF. The CDR3 nucleotides are TGCGCCAGCAGCTTGGCCGCGGGAGCTACGGTTGAGCAGTTCTTC.

This rearrangement joins TRBV9 to TRBJ2-1, with TRBD2 matching 14 bases. The CDR3 contains 15 residues. CDR1 is SGDLS and CDR2 is YYNGEE in the germline V gene. V lost 2 bases and J lost 13; bases outside the gene matches: 8. The CDR3 reads CASSVVGTSGSDQFF. For the CDR3, the DNA is TGTGCCAGCAGCGTGGTTGGGACTAGCGGGAGTGACCAGTTCTTC.

The V call is TRBV7-2, the J call TRBJ2-3; 8 bases are shared with TRBD2. The CDR3 has 14 amino acids. CDR1 and CDR2 (germline): SGHTA, FQGNSA. With 5 bases clipped from V and 0 bases from J, the junction kept 1 base outside the gene matches. The CDR3 region has the DNA TGTGCCAGCAGCCGGGGGGGGAGCACAGATACGCAGTATTTT. Protein: CASSRGGSTDTQYF.

In its sample, this clone was seen a few times. As DNA, the CDR3 is TGTGCCAGCAGCTTGGATGGGCAGGGGATTAGGCCGAGGTCCTACAATGAGCAGTTCTTC. This sequence encodes CASSLDGQGIRPRSYNEQFF. J is TRBJ2-1 and V is TRBV5-4; TRBD1 might be the D (6 bases). V was shortened by 0 bases and J by 1 base, with 23 bases between the two germline ends. Germline V lookup: CDR1 SGHNT, CDR2 YYREEE (reference sequence). The CDR3 loop spans 20 amino acids.